The rows below give T cell receptor beta chains drawn from one sample of a study of regulatory T cells in long-lasting Graves disease. A single record per CDR3 protein comes from TCRdb applying MiXCR to the multiplex PCR reads. This sample carries about 430,000 distinct CDR3 sequences, around a fifth of them seen once, and the ten largest clones take approximately 14%. The specimen comprised peripheral blood mononuclear cells (PBMCs), sampled when the disease was refractory, from a patient treated with antithyroid drugs. The receptors originated from a female donor with Graves disease. The CDR3 runs from the conserved cysteine through the conserved F or W. A D gene is named only where the DNA matches it firmly. Size values are once, few and many counts, or a class for expanded clones, and some rows have none.

abundance: many; len: 15; j_gene: TRBJ2-7; v_gene: TRBV20-1; d_gene: TRBD2; CDR3aa: CSARGIAGGTYEQYF; CDR3nt: TGCAGTGCTAGGGGAATAGCGGGAGGTACCTACGAGCAGTACTTC
abundance: .; len: 13; j_gene: TRBJ1-1; v_gene: TRBV6-1; d_gene: .; CDR3aa: CASSRRYDTEAFF; CDR3nt: TGTGCCAGCAGTCGGAGGTATGACACTGAAGCTTTCTTT
abundance: many; len: 12; j_gene: TRBJ2-7; v_gene: TRBV6-1; d_gene: .; CDR3aa: CASSPWRDEQYF; CDR3nt: TGTGCCAGCAGTCCGTGGCGGGACGAGCAGTACTTC
abundance: .; len: 14; j_gene: TRBJ1-1; v_gene: TRBV5-1; d_gene: .; CDR3aa: CASSQEQLNTEAFF; CDR3nt: TGTGCCAGCAGCCAAGAACAACTGAACACTGAAGCTTTCTTT
abundance: .; len: 15; j_gene: TRBJ1-1; v_gene: TRBV5-1; d_gene: .; CDR3aa: CASSLRAEDNTEAFF; CDR3nt: TGCGCCAGCAGCTTGAGAGCAGAAGATAACACTGAAGCTTTCTTT
abundance: .; len: 14; j_gene: TRBJ2-3; v_gene: TRBV2; d_gene: .; CDR3aa: CASSDSRGSDTQYF; CDR3nt: TGTGCCAGCAGTGATTCCAGGGGTTCAGATACGCAGTATTTT
abundance: .; len: 14; j_gene: TRBJ1-1; v_gene: TRBV20-1; d_gene: TRBD1; CDR3aa: CSARDRSVNTEAFF; CDR3nt: TGCAGTGCGAGGGACAGGAGTGTGAACACTGAAGCTTTCTTT
abundance: many; len: 14; j_gene: TRBJ1-2; v_gene: TRBV2; d_gene: .; CDR3aa: CATKGGKSGYGYTF; CDR3nt: TGTGCCACCAAGGGGGGGAAATCGGGCTATGGCTACACCTTC
abundance: .; len: 16; j_gene: TRBJ1-4; v_gene: TRBV4-2; d_gene: TRBD1; CDR3aa: CASSQEPGQDNEKLFF; CDR3nt: TGTGCCAGCAGCCAAGAACCGGGACAGGATAATGAAAAACTGTTTTTT
abundance: .; len: 14; j_gene: TRBJ1-5; v_gene: TRBV6-2/TRBV6-3; d_gene: .; CDR3aa: CAALGVYSNQPQHF; CDR3nt: TGTGCAGCGCTGGGGGTGTATAGCAATCAGCCCCAGCATTTT
abundance: .; len: 16; j_gene: TRBJ2-5; v_gene: TRBV5-4; d_gene: TRBD1; CDR3aa: CASSPGGTGAWETQYF; CDR3nt: TGTGCCAGCAGCCCGGGGGGGACAGGGGCTTGGGAGACCCAGTACTTC
abundance: many; len: 15; j_gene: TRBJ2-5; v_gene: TRBV20-1; d_gene: .; CDR3aa: CSARDRRWDRETQYF; CDR3nt: TGCAGTGCTAGAGATCGGCGGTGGGATCGGGAGACCCAGTACTTC
abundance: .; len: 16; j_gene: TRBJ2-4; v_gene: TRBV5-1; d_gene: .; CDR3aa: CASSYYSGDGKNIQYF; CDR3nt: TGCGCCAGCAGCTACTATTCGGGGGACGGCAAAAACATTCAGTACTTC
abundance: .; len: 16; j_gene: TRBJ2-5; v_gene: TRBV7-6; d_gene: TRBD2; CDR3aa: CASSLIAGGSQETQYF; CDR3nt: TGTGCCAGCAGCCTTATAGCGGGAGGGAGTCAAGAGACCCAGTACTTC
abundance: few; len: 15; j_gene: TRBJ1-1; v_gene: TRBV13; d_gene: .; CDR3aa: CASSPLLDYHTEAFF; CDR3nt: TGTGCCAGCAGCCCCCTCTTGGATTATCACACTGAAGCTTTCTTT
abundance: few; len: 15; j_gene: TRBJ2-5; v_gene: TRBV9; d_gene: TRBD1; CDR3aa: CASSEGAGDQETQYF; CDR3nt: TGTGCCAGCAGCGAGGGGGCAGGGGACCAAGAGACCCAGTACTTC
abundance: many; len: 13; j_gene: TRBJ1-2; v_gene: TRBV5-1; d_gene: TRBD1; CDR3aa: CASSSQTGDGYTF; CDR3nt: TGCGCCAGCAGCTCGCAGACAGGGGATGGCTACACCTTC
abundance: .; len: 15; j_gene: TRBJ2-2; v_gene: TRBV6-9; d_gene: TRBD2; CDR3aa: CASSESAGRTGELFF; CDR3nt: TGCGCCAGCAGTGAATCAGCGGGACGGACCGGGGAGCTGTTTTTT
abundance: many; len: 14; j_gene: TRBJ2-7; v_gene: TRBV20-1; d_gene: .; CDR3aa: CSARDRKGYYEQYF; CDR3nt: TGCAGTGCTAGAGATAGGAAGGGATACTACGAGCAGTACTTC
abundance: many; len: 15; j_gene: TRBJ2-7; v_gene: TRBV11-1; d_gene: TRBD2; CDR3aa: CASSSEAGSTYEQYF; CDR3nt: TGTGCCAGCAGCTCGGAAGCGGGATCAACCTACGAGCAGTACTTC
abundance: few; len: 13; j_gene: TRBJ2-3; v_gene: TRBV7-2; d_gene: .; CDR3aa: CASSYKGTDTQYF; CDR3nt: TGTGCCAGCAGCTATAAGGGTACAGATACGCAGTATTTT
abundance: .; len: 15; j_gene: TRBJ2-7; v_gene: TRBV20-1; d_gene: .; CDR3aa: CSARGLGGVLYEQYF; CDR3nt: TGCAGTGCTAGAGGTTTAGGGGGAGTCCTCTACGAGCAGTACTTC
abundance: many; len: 14; j_gene: TRBJ1-5; v_gene: TRBV11-2; d_gene: TRBD1; CDR3aa: CANWGQNSNQPQHF; CDR3nt: TGTGCCAACTGGGGACAGAATAGCAATCAGCCCCAGCATTTT
abundance: many; len: 16; j_gene: TRBJ2-5; v_gene: TRBV11-2; d_gene: TRBD1; CDR3aa: CASSAPGTGVQETQYF; CDR3nt: TGTGCCAGCAGCGCCCCCGGGACAGGGGTCCAAGAGACCCAGTACTTC
abundance: few; len: 14; j_gene: TRBJ2-5; v_gene: TRBV7-8; d_gene: TRBD2; CDR3aa: CASSRGRAMETQYF; CDR3nt: TGTGCCAGCAGCCGCGGGAGGGCCATGGAGACCCAGTACTTC
abundance: many; len: 15; j_gene: TRBJ2-5; v_gene: TRBV3-1; d_gene: .; CDR3aa: CASSQAGDSQETQYF; CDR3nt: TGTGCCAGCAGCCAAGCGGGGGACAGCCAAGAGACCCAGTACTTC
abundance: many; len: 14; j_gene: TRBJ2-5; v_gene: TRBV2; d_gene: TRBD1; CDR3aa: CASSADRGLETQYF; CDR3nt: TGTGCCAGCAGTGCGGACAGGGGGCTAGAGACCCAGTACTTC
abundance: many; len: 16; j_gene: TRBJ1-4; v_gene: TRBV2; d_gene: .; CDR3aa: CASSYRDPEYNEKLFF; CDR3nt: TGTGCCAGCAGTTACCGGGACCCAGAGTATAATGAAAAACTGTTTTTT
abundance: .; len: 16; j_gene: TRBJ2-7; v_gene: TRBV27; d_gene: TRBD1; CDR3aa: CASSTRTGPTTYEQYF; CDR3nt: TGTGCCAGCAGTACAAGGACAGGGCCAACCACCTACGAGCAGTACTTC
abundance: many; len: 15; j_gene: TRBJ1-4; v_gene: TRBV28; d_gene: .; CDR3aa: CASSFLGRGTEKLFF; CDR3nt: TGTGCCAGCAGTTTCTTGGGCAGGGGTACTGAAAAACTGTTTTTT
abundance: .; len: 16; j_gene: TRBJ2-3; v_gene: TRBV5-1; d_gene: TRBD2; CDR3aa: CASSLGLAGVRDTQYF; CDR3nt: TGCGCCAGCAGCTTGGGACTAGCGGGAGTGAGAGATACGCAGTATTTT
abundance: few; len: 18; j_gene: TRBJ2-5; v_gene: TRBV24-1; d_gene: TRBD1; CDR3aa: CATSEGTGGRGSIETQYF; CDR3nt: TGTGCCACCAGTGAGGGAACAGGGGGCCGAGGGAGCATAGAGACCCAGTACTTC
abundance: many; len: 18; j_gene: TRBJ1-2; v_gene: TRBV28; d_gene: TRBD1; CDR3aa: CASRPGLLGTGANYGYTF; CDR3nt: TGTGCCAGCAGACCAGGATTACTGGGGACAGGGGCTAACTATGGCTACACCTTC
abundance: many; len: 12; j_gene: TRBJ2-2; v_gene: TRBV20-1; d_gene: .; CDR3aa: CSANRVTGELFF; CDR3nt: TGCAGTGCTAACAGGGTAACCGGGGAGCTGTTTTTT
abundance: .; len: 14; j_gene: TRBJ2-1; v_gene: TRBV11-1; d_gene: .; CDR3aa: CASSSRRDTNEQFF; CDR3nt: TGTGCCAGCAGCTCTAGGCGGGATACCAATGAGCAGTTCTTC
abundance: many; len: 18; j_gene: TRBJ2-5; v_gene: TRBV20-1; d_gene: TRBD2; CDR3aa: CSARDRASGRGYQETQYF; CDR3nt: TGCAGTGCTAGAGATCGAGCTAGCGGGAGGGGATACCAAGAGACCCAGTACTTC
abundance: .; len: 15; j_gene: TRBJ2-3; v_gene: TRBV28; d_gene: TRBD2; CDR3aa: CASRRLAGATDTQYF; CDR3nt: TGTGCCAGCAGACGCCTAGCGGGAGCTACAGATACGCAGTATTTT
abundance: many; len: 13; j_gene: TRBJ2-5; v_gene: TRBV20-1; d_gene: TRBD1; CDR3aa: CSASGKGAETQYF; CDR3nt: TGCAGTGCTAGCGGGAAGGGGGCAGAGACCCAGTACTTC
abundance: .; len: 14; j_gene: TRBJ2-7; v_gene: TRBV5-1; d_gene: TRBD1; CDR3aa: CASSRDRGSSEQYF; CDR3nt: TGCGCCAGCAGCCGGGACAGGGGATCGTCCGAGCAGTACTTC
abundance: few; len: 14; j_gene: TRBJ2-7; v_gene: TRBV2; d_gene: TRBD2; CDR3aa: CASNPSGGTYEQYF; CDR3nt: TGTGCCAGCAATCCTAGCGGAGGTACCTACGAGCAGTACTTC
abundance: many; len: 15; j_gene: TRBJ2-5; v_gene: TRBV12-3/TRBV12-4; d_gene: .; CDR3aa: CASSLQAAGQETQYF; CDR3nt: TGTGCCAGCAGTTTACAGGCGGCAGGGCAAGAGACCCAGTACTTC
abundance: .; len: 13; j_gene: TRBJ2-3; v_gene: TRBV6-2/TRBV6-3; d_gene: .; CDR3aa: CASSTQGGDTQYF; CDR3nt: TGTGCCAGCAGTACACAGGGGGGGGATACGCAGTATTTT
abundance: few; len: 14; j_gene: TRBJ1-5; v_gene: TRBV20-1; d_gene: .; CDR3aa: CSAASRGSNQPQHF; CDR3nt: TGCAGTGCTGCGTCCAGGGGTAGCAATCAGCCCCAGCATTTT